This T cell receptor (beta chain) was recorded in a study of T cell responses to AZD1222 COVID-19 vaccine. After removal of 6 bases from V and 10 bases from J, the junction contained 6 bases not matched to a gene. The CDR3 extends over 13 amino acids. Sequencing was performed with immunoSEQ multiplex PCR; in TCRdb, only in-frame clones are kept and a portion is missing. The sample has about 140,000 clones, just over 90% seen once. The starting material was peripheral blood, obtained 28 days after the second AZD1222 dose. J is TRBJ1-6 and V is TRBV12-3 or TRBV12-4; 7 bases are shared with TRBD1. The clonotype was recovered from an adult who received the AZD1222 COVID-19 vaccine. The CDR3 protein is CASRAGGESPLHF. CDR3 DNA: TGTGCCAGCAGAGCAGGGGGTGAGTCACCCCTCCACTTT.